This T cell receptor beta chain was sequenced for a study of PD-L1 blockade in urothelial cancer. Study overall: Analysis of blood occurred 3 weeks (second dose) and 6 weeks after treatment start. Regarding the study as a whole: Clones that were tumor-associated expanded more in the blood of durable-benefit patients at 3 weeks.

Specified time point: peripheral blood 6 weeks after treatment start. The investigators introduced synthetic TCR analog templates into each PCR as spikes. TCRdb's copy holds only in-frame clones and misses some; the assay was immunoSEQ multiplex PCR. The table records 35,000 to 55,000 clones, about four fifths of them present only once. In its sample, this clone was seen a few times. Its specificity is unknown. The clonotype was recovered from a man aged 60 to 75 with urothelial cancer. The starting material was PBMCs, obtained around atezolizumab (anti-PD-L1) treatment.

The CDR3 DNA reads TGTGCCAGCAGGGTCAGTGGGAACACTGAAGCTTTCTTT. Amino acids: CASRVSGNTEAFF. The rearrangement uses TRBV2 and TRBJ1-1; no clear D. V dropped 6 bases and J dropped 1 base, with 9 bases sitting between them. Per the germline V gene, CDR1 is SNHLY and CDR2 is FYNNEI. The CDR3 is made up of 13 amino acids.